This TCR beta chain was captured in a study of cytomegalovirus exposure and HLA in healthy donors. General study points: Common viral pathogens were later found to be apparently linked to several of the most significant clusters.

Losses at the gene ends were 3 bases for V and 1 base for J; bases not matched to a gene: 5. The CDR3 is 16 amino acids. Germline assignment: CDR1 MNHNS and CDR2 SASEGT. On this clone: The antigen is unknown.

The study ran its PCR with 60 Vbeta and 13 Jbeta primers. Libraries were prepared by immunoSEQ multiplex PCR; TCRdb keeps only in-frame clonotypes and omits some of them. The repertoire holds 70,000 to 100,000 clones, over 75% seen once, with 2% to 2.5% in the top ten. The source is a man between 18 and 35 years old in good health and CMV-seronegative. Sequenced material: PBMCs. V gene TRBV6-1 combines with J gene TRBJ1-4; TRBD1 matches 7 bases. In DNA, the CDR3 is TGTGCCAGCAGTGAGGGACACAGGGGAACTAATGAAAAACTGTTTTTT. Protein: CASSEGHRGTNEKLFF.